Reported below is one T cell receptor (beta chain). With 60 Vbeta and 13 Jbeta primers, the PCR was carried out. Here immunoSEQ multiplex PCR was the method, and the copy in TCRdb shows in-frame clones only, minus some. The sample records tens of thousands of clones, roughly 80% being singletons. The data were obtained in a study of cytomegalovirus exposure and HLA in healthy donors. From germline, CDR1 is SGHRS and CDR2 YFSETQ. The CDR3 is 17 amino acids. V shed 4 bases, J shed 8 bases, and the junction held 18 bases outside the gene matches. The chain employs TRBV5-1 and TRBJ1-2; 9 nucleotides line up with TRBD1. The clonotype was recovered from a man in his fifties in good health and CMV-seronegative. Sequenced material: PBMCs. Written as DNA, the CDR3 is TGCGCCAGCAGCCCAATCTATCCGGGACAGGGAGAGGGCGGCTACACCTTC. This translates into CASSPIYPGQGEGGYTF.